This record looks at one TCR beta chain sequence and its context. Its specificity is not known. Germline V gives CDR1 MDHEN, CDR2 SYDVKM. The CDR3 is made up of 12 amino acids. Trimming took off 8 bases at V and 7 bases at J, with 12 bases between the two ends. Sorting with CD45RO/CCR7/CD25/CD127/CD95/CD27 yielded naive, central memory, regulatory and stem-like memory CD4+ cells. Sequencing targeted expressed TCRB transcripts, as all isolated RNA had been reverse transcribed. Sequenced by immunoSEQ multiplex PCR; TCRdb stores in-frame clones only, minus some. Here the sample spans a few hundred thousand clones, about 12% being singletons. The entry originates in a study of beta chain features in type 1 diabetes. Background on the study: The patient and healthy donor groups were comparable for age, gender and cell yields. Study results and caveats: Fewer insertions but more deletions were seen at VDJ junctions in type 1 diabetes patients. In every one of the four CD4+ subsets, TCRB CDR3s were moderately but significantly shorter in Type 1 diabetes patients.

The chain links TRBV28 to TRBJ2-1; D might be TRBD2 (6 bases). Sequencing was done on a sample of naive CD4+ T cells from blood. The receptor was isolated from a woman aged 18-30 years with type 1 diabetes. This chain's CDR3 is CASGPRENEQFF. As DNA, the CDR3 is TGTGCCAGCGGACCTCGGGAGAATGAGCAGTTCTTC.